What follows are 28 T cell receptor beta chains derived from one specimen sequenced in a study of human T cells and chemical hapten exposure. The time point denotes: patch test 2, 6 weeks after DPC sensitization. Documented treatment: therapeutic diphenylcyclopropenone sensitization with weekly scalp DPC. One entry per CDR3 protein, called by TCRdb with MiXCR from the RACE reads. The sample consists of a few hundred thousand distinct CDR3 sequences, about 6.3% of them appearing once. The input for sequencing was whole blood, taken in connection with sensitization to the hapten diphenylcyclopropenone (DPC). Source of these receptors: a woman younger than 30 with alopecia areata. Some clones in this sample may be carry-over from other donors' samples.

The rearrangement joins TRBV7-2 to TRBJ1-1; possible D gene TRBD1, 5 bases. Trimming pared 7 bases from V and 2 bases from J, leaving 17 bases between. The CDR3 loop spans 15 amino acids. In germline, CDR1 is SGHTA, CDR2 FQGNSA. The CDR3 sequence is CASTRARGANTEAFF. CDR3 bases: TGTGCCAGCACCCGAGCACGCGGGGCTAACACTGAAGCTTTCTTT.

This clonotype appeared a few times. This chain links TRBV18 with TRBJ2-3; tentatively, D is TRBD2 (5 bases). Germline CDR1 reads KGHSH; CDR2 reads LQKENI. The CDR3 runs 16 residues. Trimming took off 2 bases at V and 1 base at J, with 13 bases between the two ends. CDR3 in amino acids: CASSPKGGGGTDTQYF. DNA of the CDR3: TGTGCCAGCTCACCAAAGGGTGGAGGAGGCACAGATACGCAGTATTTT.

Only a few counts were recorded for this clonotype. The gene calls are TRBV2 and TRBJ1-6, with TRBD1 matching over 7 bases. This CDR3 comprises 14 residues. Per the germline V gene, CDR1 is SNHLY and CDR2 is FYNNEI. The trim removed 10 bases at V and 10 bases at J, leaving 13 bases unmatched. The CDR3 DNA is TGTGCCATCAGACGGGTCACAGGGGCGTCACCCCTCCACTTT. The encoded protein is CAIRRVTGASPLHF.

The chain links TRBV4-1 to TRBJ1-1; D call uncertain. The V gene lost 1 base and the J gene lost 7 bases, with 4 bases spanning the gap. This CDR3 is 11 amino acids long. The germline gives CDR1 MGHRA, CDR2 YSYEKL. The DNA for the CDR3 is TGCGCCAGCAGCCAAGGGGATGAAGCTTTCTTT. It encodes CASSQGDEAFF.

There are a few counts of this clonotype. The genes are TRBV11-1 and TRBJ2-7; the match to TRBD2 covers 14 bases. The ends lost 3 bases at V and 3 bases at J; junction bases unmatched: 1. This CDR3 spans 15 amino acids. Germline loops: CDR1 SGHAT, CDR2 FQDESV (reference sequence). The DNA of the CDR3 is TGTGCCAGCAGCTTGGGACTAGCGGGGGACTACGAGCAGTACTTC. Its translation is CASSLGLAGDYEQYF.

Many counts were recorded for this clonotype. V gene TRBV15 combines with J gene TRBJ1-4; D unresolved. Trimming removed 0 bases at V and 3 bases at J, with 14 bases between. Germline CDR1 reads LNHNV; CDR2 reads YYDKDF (reference sequence). The CDR3 is 17 residues long. In DNA, the CDR3 is TGTGCCACCAGCAGAGAACCAGACATCGTAGCTAATGAAAAACTGTTTTTT. Amino acid sequence: CATSREPDIVANEKLFF. Full variable domain (missing parts from reference TRBV15 and TRBJ1-4): DAMVIQNPRYQVTQFGKPVTLSCSQTLNHNVMYWYQQKSSQAPKLLFHYYDKDFNNEADTPDNFQSRRPNTSFCFLDIRSPGLGDTAMYLCATSREPDIVANEKLFFGSGTQLSVL.

This clonotype was seen more than once but under ten times. The rearrangement joins TRBV7-2 to TRBJ2-3, with TRBD2 matching 10 bases. CDR1 is SGHTA, CDR2 FQGNSA, per germline. The CDR3 extends over 17 amino acids. Trimming took 3 bases from V and 0 from J; bases not matched to a gene: 6. CDR3 in amino acids: CASSFAPTSGSTDTQYF. For the CDR3, the DNA is TGTGCCAGCAGCTTCGCCCCGACTAGCGGGAGCACAGATACGCAGTATTTT.

This clonotype occurred a few times. The chain carries TRBV6-9 and TRBJ1-6; D not resolved. V dropped 5 bases and J dropped 8 bases, with 16 bases sitting between them. The CDR3 extends over 15 amino acids. Germline V lookup: CDR1 MNHGY, CDR2 SVAAGI. The CDR3: CASSKKAAYHSPLHF. CDR3 in DNA: TGTGCCAGCAGTAAAAAGGCCGCGTACCATTCACCCCTCCACTTT.

There are a few counts of this clonotype. This sequence joins TRBV6-5 and TRBJ1-5; D remains ambiguous. The CDR3 consists of 15 residues. Germline V gene sequence: CDR1 MNHEY, CDR2 SVGAGI. Deletions cut 0 bases from V and 1 base from J, with 7 bases between. The CDR3 nucleotides read TGTGCCAGCAGTTACTCAGCTGGGAGCAATCAGCCCCAGCATTTT. Its translation: CASSYSAGSNQPQHF.

This clonotype was detected ten times or more. The chain employs TRBV12-5 and TRBJ1-1; D gene uncertain. V dropped 1 base and J dropped 5 bases, with 5 bases sitting between them. The CDR3 has 12 residues. CDR1 is LGHNT, CDR2 FRNRAP, per germline. CDR3 coding DNA: TGTGCTAGTGGTTTGGGGGTTACTGAAGCTTTCTTT. This gives the protein CASGLGVTEAFF.

This clonotype was seen many times. This sequence joins TRBV5-5 and TRBJ1-5; D not resolved. Trimming left V 4 bases short and J 6 bases short, with 14 bases between. CDR1 SGHKS and CDR2 YYEKEE come from the germline V gene (reference sequence). CDR3 length equals 14 residues. The CDR3 DNA reads TGTGCCAGCAGCCCCTGGGGATTCGGTCAGCCCCAGCATTTT. Translation gives CASSPWGFGQPQHF.

The rearrangement uses TRBV6-2 or TRBV6-3 and TRBJ2-7; a weak D match, TRBD1 (6 bases). V lost 5 bases, J lost 2 bases, and 19 bases lay in between. This CDR3 is built from 16 residues. The germline gives CDR1 MNHEY, CDR2 SVGEGT. In nucleotides, the CDR3 is TGTGCCAGCAGTAACGACAGGAGCCCTAGTCCCTACGAGCAGTACTTC. Translating gives CASSNDRSPSPYEQYF.

The CDR3 nucleotides read TGTGCCATCAGTGTAGGGGGCTGGGCTGAAGCTTTCTTT. It is translated as CAISVGGWAEAFF. The genes are TRBV10-3 and TRBJ1-1; 7 nucleotides line up with TRBD1. Germline-derived CDR1 and CDR2 are ENHRY and SYGVKD. This CDR3 is built from 13 residues. The ends lost 4 bases at V and 6 bases at J; junction bases unmatched: 5.

This clonotype was detected ten times or more. The rearrangement links TRBV28 to TRBJ1-5; D possibly corresponds to TRBD1 (6 bases). CDR1 is MDHEN and CDR2 is SYDVKM in the germline V gene. The CDR3 extends over 17 amino acids. V lost 6 bases and J 0 bases, leaving 18 bases between the germline ends. The CDR3 DNA follows: TGTGCCAGCAGCTTTAAATCGGGACACTATAGCAATCAGCCCCAGCATTTT. It specifies CASSFKSGHYSNQPQHF.

The chain has TRBV12-3 or TRBV12-4 and TRBJ2-7; D unclear. The CDR3 sequence is 13 residues long. V was pared by 2 bases and J by 1 base, with 6 bases between. The CDR3 nucleotides read TGTGCCAGCAGTTTAAAGCTTTCCTACGAGCAGTACTTC. Amino acids: CASSLKLSYEQYF.

The rearrangement uses TRBV3-1 and TRBJ1-3; D gene unclear. From germline, CDR1 is LGHDT and CDR2 YNNKEL (reference sequence). Trimming cost V 6 bases and J 3 bases, with 9 bases left between them. CDR3 length equals 13 residues. As DNA, the CDR3 is TGTGCCAGCAGTCAGGACGGTGGAAACACCATATATTTT. Protein sequence: CASSQDGGNTIYF. Complete variable domain (other parts from reference TRBV3-1 and TRBJ1-3): DTAVSQTPKYLVTQMGNDKSIKCEQNLGHDTMYWYKQDSKKFLKIMFSYNNKELIINETVPNRFSPKSPDKAHLNLHINSLELGDSAVYFCASSQDGGNTIYFGEGSWLTVV.

This clonotype was counted ten times or more. This chain links TRBV5-1 with TRBJ2-5, with D uncertain. The V end lost 0 bases, the J end lost 1 base, and 4 bases lay between the germline ends. Looked up from germline, CDR1 is SGHRS and CDR2 is YFSETQ. CDR3 length: 13 residues. CDR3 sequence: CASSLAPQETQYF. The CDR3 bases are TGCGCCAGCAGCTTGGCACCCCAAGAGACCCAGTACTTC. Using reference TRBV5-1 and TRBJ2-5 for the parts outside the CDR3, the full variable domain is KAGVTQTPRYLIKTRGQQVTLSCSPISGHRSVSWYQQTPGQGLQFLFEYFSETQRNKGNFPGRFSGRQFSNSRSEMNVSTLELGDSALYLCASSLAPQETQYFGPGTRLLVL.

This clonotype was counted ten times or more. This rearrangement joins TRBV20-1 to TRBJ1-4; TRBD1 matches 7 bases. The CDR3 loop spans 15 amino acids. The germline CDR1 and CDR2 sequences are DFQATT and SNEGSKA (reference sequence). Losses at the gene ends were 6 bases for V and 8 bases for J; bases not matched to a gene: 15. CDR3: CSAANHRGREEKLFF. DNA for the CDR3: TGCAGTGCCGCTAACCACAGGGGCAGAGAAGAAAAACTGTTTTTT.

This clonotype turned up a few times. The chain employs TRBV13 and TRBJ2-2; D is undetermined. CDR1 PRHDT and CDR2 FYEKMQ come from the germline V gene (reference sequence). The CDR3 extends over 16 amino acids. V was cut by 2 bases and J by 3 bases, with 13 bases left in between. The CDR3 here is CASSLRVWRDTGELFF. In DNA form, the CDR3 reads TGTGCCAGCAGCTTAAGGGTCTGGCGCGACACCGGGGAGCTGTTTTTT.

The rearrangement links TRBV5-1 to TRBJ2-4; the D gene could be TRBD1 or TRBD2 (5 bases each). The V and J ends lost 4 bases and 4 bases respectively, with 12 bases between them. Germline-derived CDR1 and CDR2 are SGHRS and YFSETQ. This CDR3 has 14 residues. Here the CDR3 DNA reads TGCGCCAGCAGCCCCCGGGACCGAAAAAACATTCAGTACTTC. This encodes CASSPRDRKNIQYF.

The chain couples TRBV2 to TRBJ1-1; D is possibly TRBD1 (5 bases). V was trimmed by 4 bases and J by 10 bases, leaving 19 bases between them. The CDR3 spans 14 residues. Germline CDR1 is SNHLY and CDR2 is FYNNEI. The CDR3: CASSGTDPHQGAFF. For the CDR3, the DNA is TGTGCCAGCAGTGGGACTGACCCCCACCAGGGAGCTTTCTTT. The whole variable domain, remainder taken from reference TRBV2 and TRBJ1-1, is EPEVTQTPSHQVTQMGQEVILRCVPISNHLYFYWYRQILGQKVEFLVSFYNNEISEKSEIFDDQFSVERPDGSNFTLKIRSTKLEDSAMYFCASSGTDPHQGAFFGQGTRLTVV.

J is TRBJ2-1 and V is TRBV7-2; TRBD1 agrees at 9 bases. The germline CDR1 and CDR2 sequences are SGHTA and FQGNSA. The CDR3 is 15 amino acids. J lost 8 bases, V lost 3 bases, and 8 bases had no gene match. The CDR3: CASSLGQGLNYEQFF. In DNA, the CDR3 is TGTGCCAGCAGCTTGGGACAGGGATTAAACTATGAGCAGTTCTTC.

This clonotype was counted between two and nine times. This chain links TRBV7-9 with TRBJ2-3; TRBD2 aligns across 10 bases. CDR1 and CDR2 from the germline V gene are SEHNR and FQNEAQ (reference sequence). The trim removed 10 bases at V and 6 bases at J, leaving 10 bases unmatched. The CDR3 is made up of 14 amino acids. The CDR3 coding sequence is TGTGCCACCATTCCTAGCGGGGGAGGCGATACGCAGTATTTT. It encodes CATIPSGGGDTQYF.

This clonotype was seen a handful of times. This sequence joins TRBV2 and TRBJ1-2; D is ambiguous. V was trimmed by 5 bases and J by 4 bases, leaving 8 bases between them. The length of the CDR3 is 12 residues. In germline, CDR1 is SNHLY, CDR2 FYNNEI. This chain's CDR3 is CASSSRIYGYTF. Written as DNA, the CDR3 is TGTGCCAGCAGTTCCCGGATCTATGGCTACACCTTC.

This clonotype was seen ten or more times. The genes are TRBV12-3 or TRBV12-4 and TRBJ1-1, with 9 bases matching TRBD1. The CDR3 length is 14 residues. The junction had 4 bases not matched to a gene; V was cut back by 3 bases and J by 5 bases. The CDR3 DNA sequence: TGTGCCAGCAGTTTGGGGACAGGGATAACTGAAGCTTTCTTT. It translates to CASSLGTGITEAFF.

In this sample, this clonotype turned up a few times. The gene calls are TRBV7-9 and TRBJ2-1; D is undetermined. Germline V gene data show CDR1 as SEHNR and CDR2 as FQNEAQ (reference sequence). V was pared by 1 base and J by 7 bases, with 11 bases between. CDR3 size: 14 residues. In DNA, the CDR3 is TGTGCCAGCAGCTTAGGGCCCTCTAGGAATGAGCAGTTCTTC. Protein: CASSLGPSRNEQFF.

This clonotype was observed a few times. The CDR3 region is CSASGSRQGATEAFF. CDR3 bases: TGCAGTGCTAGCGGGAGTAGGCAGGGGGCCACTGAAGCTTTCTTT. This chain connects TRBV20-1 to TRBJ1-1, with 8 bases aligning to TRBD1. The germline CDR1 and CDR2 sequences are DFQATT and SNEGSKA (reference sequence). This CDR3 has 15 residues. The trim removed 3 bases at V and 4 bases at J, leaving 10 bases unmatched.

The table lists this clonotype with many counts. This chain links TRBV5-4 with TRBJ1-1; a possible D gene is TRBD1 (6 bases). CDR1 is SGHNT and CDR2 is YYREEE in the germline V gene (reference sequence). The CDR3 contains 14 residues. V lost 1 base, J lost 1 base, and 8 bases lay in between. CDR3: CASSLFRGNTEAFF. Written as DNA, the CDR3 is TGTGCCAGCAGCTTGTTCAGGGGGAACACTGAAGCTTTCTTT.